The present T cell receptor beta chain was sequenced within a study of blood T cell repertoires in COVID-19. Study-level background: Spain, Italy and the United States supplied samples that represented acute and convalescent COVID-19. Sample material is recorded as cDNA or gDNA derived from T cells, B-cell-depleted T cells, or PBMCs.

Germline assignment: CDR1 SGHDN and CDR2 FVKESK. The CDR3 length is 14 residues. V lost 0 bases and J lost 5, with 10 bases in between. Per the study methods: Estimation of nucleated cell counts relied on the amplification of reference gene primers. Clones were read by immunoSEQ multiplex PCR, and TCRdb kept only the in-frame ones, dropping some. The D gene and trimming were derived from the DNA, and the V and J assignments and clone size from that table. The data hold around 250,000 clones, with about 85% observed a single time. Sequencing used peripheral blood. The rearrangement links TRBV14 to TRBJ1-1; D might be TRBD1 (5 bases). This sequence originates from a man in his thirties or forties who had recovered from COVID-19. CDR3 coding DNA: TGTGCCAGCAGCCAAGAGGGGCTGCGGACTGAAGCTTTCTTT. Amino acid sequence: CASSQEGLRTEAFF.